This TCR beta chain was observed in a study of beta chain features in type 1 diabetes. Expressed TCRB transcripts were sequenced after all isolated RNA was converted to cDNA. Some clones are missing from TCRdb's copy, which holds only in-frame ones; the method was immunoSEQ multiplex PCR. The sample carries under 400,000 clones, around 19% recorded once. General study points: Moderately but significantly shorter TCRB CDR3s were found in Type 1 diabetes patients in all four CD4+ subsets.

V was shortened by 6 bases and J by 4 bases, with 18 bases between the two germline ends. The CDR3 contains 16 residues. Comment on this clone: What it binds is unknown.

J is TRBJ1-4 and V is TRBV23-1, with D possibly TRBD1 on 6 matching bases. TRBV23-1 is an ORF, with its function uncertain. The receptor was isolated from a woman aged 18-35 years in good health. The sequenced material came from naive CD4+ T cells from blood. CDR3 bases: TGCGCCAGCAGCCGAGGGTGGGCAGGGGATAATGAAAAACTGTTTTTT. Its translation is CASSRGWAGDNEKLFF.